This TCR beta chain originates from a study of blood T cell repertoires in COVID-19 (dated by TCRdb to 2020 to 2021). About the study as a whole: Samples from collaborators originated in the United States, Italy and Spain and spanned both the acute and convalescent phases of COVID-19. The material from the prospective study consisted of cDNA or gDNA derived from T cells, B-cell-depleted T cells, or PBMCs. A de-identified subject ID, COVID-19 status, age in years and sex were almost always included in the sample metadata. Where HLA class I and class II types were available, the types were taken from metadata supplied by the sample provider, not from assay-based typing. Samples were obtained from the ongoing ImmuneRACE study (first 160 participants) and from 1,254 subjects provided by 6 global collaborators. Deeply sampled blood TCRbeta repertoires from subjects exposed to, actively infected with, or recovered from COVID-19 were included in the dataset. A freely available public database, intended as a resource for researchers studying the immune response to SARS-CoV-2, is where the repertoires were released.

CDR1 and CDR2 are drawn from the germline V gene: SGHRS, YFSETQ. Relative to germline, V is missing 6 bases and J is missing 6 bases, with 1 base of the junction outside any gene match. The CDR3 sequence holds 11 residues, the cysteine and phenylalanine included. Only CDR3 DNA is held: 33 bases, read in frame from base 1. TCRbeta CDR3 regions were amplified from genomic DNA by means of the immunoSEQ Assay, a bias-controlled multiplex PCR. On the study's bioinformatics: Within the assay, amplification of reference gene primers was used to estimate how many nucleated cells each sample contained. To quantify the absolute abundance of each unique TCRbeta CDR3 rearrangement, sequence reads were collapsed and filtered. For each sample, productive Simpson clonality was calculated as the square root of Simpson's diversity index across productive rearrangements. The source is immuneACCESS, and TCRdb retained only in-frame sequences with V and J called. Part of the clones is not carried over; for the studies checked, unresolved V genes explain less than half of this, and the remainder is unexplained. That table supplies the V and J calls and clone size; D and trimming were determined from the DNA. The sample data list 190,000 or so clones, and roughly 87% of these were observed just once. The top ten hold 2% to 2.5% of the sample.

Study-wide conclusions, independent of this receptor: How much clinical and demographic metadata was included differed by source and by participant, and the metadata was provided uncurated.

Participants in the prospective study were aged roughly 18 to 90 years, lived in some 24 United States geographic areas, and enrolled through a virtual design. Cohort assignment in the prospective study relied on participant-reported clinical history from a screening survey and a study questionnaire. ImmuneRACE Cohort 3 recovered participants were defined by two consecutive negative NP/OP PCR tests, healthcare professional clearance, or symptom resolution. Mobile phlebotomists in the prospective study collected whole blood, serum and a nasopharyngeal or oropharyngeal swab from every participant. Participants in the prospective study had the option to provide additional blood draws and questionnaires over a roughly 2-month period. Before DNA extraction, blood samples from the prospective study were shipped at room temperature or frozen. On this clone itself: Its target antigen remains unknown. Base qualities are not at hand, and no much larger clone is one base apart.

The sequencing sample was made of PBMCs or T cells enriched from blood (not recorded which). The rearranged segments are TRBV5-1 and TRBJ2-3; 7 central nucleotides agree with TRBD1. This TCR derives from a woman aged 30 to 39 who had recovered from COVID-19. The CDR3 protein: CASKQGDTQYF. The DNA reads TGCGCCAGCAAACAGGGGGATACGCAGTATTTT.